A selection of T cell receptor beta chains follows, all from one sample in a study of cytomegalovirus exposure and HLA in healthy donors. Some clones are missing from TCRdb's copy, which holds only in-frame ones; the method was immunoSEQ multiplex PCR. The listing records approximately 37,000 clones. Input material: PBMCs. The receptors shown here come from a man aged 40-49 years in good health and CMV-seropositive. CDR3s include the opening cysteine and the closing phenylalanine or tryptophan. D genes are given only for firm matches.

TGTGCCAGCAACCCCGGACAGGGACACAATGAGCAGTTCTTC | CASNPGQGHNEQFF | TRBV6-1 | TRBD1 | TRBJ2-1
TGTGCCAGCAGCCCGGACAGGGGGGTCCAAGAGACCCAGTACTTC | CASSPDRGVQETQYF | TRBV5-6 | TRBD1 | TRBJ2-5
TGCGCCAGCAGCCGACCCCCAGGCCGGACTAGTGGTAATGAGCAGTTCTTC | CASSRPPGRTSGNEQFF | TRBV4-1 | TRBD2 | TRBJ2-1
TGTGCCAGCAGTCCCCCCGGGACTAGCCATATAGAGCAGTACTTC | CASSPPGTSHIEQYF | TRBV11-2 | TRBD2 | TRBJ2-7
TGTGCCAGTAGTATAGACGAGACAGGGGCCGCCGGGGAGCAGTACTTC | CASSIDETGAAGEQYF | TRBV19 | TRBD1 | TRBJ2-7
TGCGCCAGCAGCCAGACTAGCGACTCCTACGAGCAGTACTTC | CASSQTSDSYEQYF | TRBV5-1 | TRBD2 | TRBJ2-7
TGTGCCAGCAGTTATAGTCGAGGAACTGGGGCCAACGTCCTGACTTTC | CASSYSRGTGANVLTF | TRBV6-5 | NA | TRBJ2-6
TGCAGCGTCAAGCGGGCTACTCCGGGCGAGCAGTTCTTC | CSVKRATPGEQFF | TRBV29-1 | NA | TRBJ2-1
TGTGCCAGCACCCCCCTGGGGGGATCTGGGGCCAACGTCCTGACTTTC | CASTPLGGSGANVLTF | TRBV2 | NA | TRBJ2-6
TGTGCCAGCAGGACTAGCGGGAGCCCGGTCGAGCAGTACTTC | CASRTSGSPVEQYF | TRBV14 | TRBD2 | TRBJ2-7
TGTGCCAGCTCACCGTCCGACAGGGCGAACTATGGCTACACCTTC | CASSPSDRANYGYTF | TRBV18 | TRBD1 | TRBJ1-2
TGTGCCAGCAGCTGGGACAGGGGGGGGACCGGGGAGCTGTTTTTT | CASSWDRGGTGELFF | TRBV5-4 | TRBD1 | TRBJ2-2
TGTGCCAGCAGCTTAGCGAACTACCTCTCCTACGAGCAGTACTTC | CASSLANYLSYEQYF | TRBV7-9 | NA | TRBJ2-7
TGTGCCAGCAGCCCCTCCGGGAGGGGATGGGCAGATACGCAGTATTTT | CASSPSGRGWADTQYF | TRBV14 | TRBD2 | TRBJ2-3
TGTGCCATCAGTGCAGGACTAGATGGTGAGCAGTTCTTC | CAISAGLDGEQFF | TRBV10-3 | TRBD2 | TRBJ2-1
TGTGCCAGCAGCTTATACCAGACTGGAAACACCATATATTTT | CASSLYQTGNTIYF | TRBV7-8 | NA | TRBJ1-3
TGCGCCAGCAGTGATGCCGGACTAGCGGAGGCAGATACGCAGTATTTT | CASSDAGLAEADTQYF | TRBV10-1 | TRBD2 | TRBJ2-3
TGTGCCAGTATAGAGGGGAACACCGGGGAGCTGTTTTTT | CASIEGNTGELFF | TRBV19 | NA | TRBJ2-2
TGTGCCAGCAGCTTGCCACAGGGGGGAAGGGAAAAACTGTTTTTT | CASSLPQGGREKLFF | TRBV5-6 | TRBD1 | TRBJ1-4
TGCGCCAGCAGTGAGTCCACTAGTTCCGGGACCCAGTACTTC | CASSESTSSGTQYF | TRBV10-1 | NA | TRBJ2-5
TGTGCCACCAGCAGGGGTGGGACAGGGGCGAACAATGAGCAGTTCTTC | CATSRGGTGANNEQFF | TRBV15 | TRBD1 | TRBJ2-1
TGTGCCAGCAGCAGAGACAGGGGGGACCCCAACACTGAAGCTTTCTTT | CASSRDRGDPNTEAFF | TRBV21-1 | NA | TRBJ1-1
TGTGCCAGCAGCTTGTCGAGATTGGGCAATCAGCCCCAGCATTTT | CASSLSRLGNQPQHF | TRBV5-8 | NA | TRBJ1-5
TGTGCCAGCACCGACCTCCGGGACTCAAGTCCTACCACCTTC | CASTDLRDSSPTTF | TRBV27 | NA | TRBJ1-2
TGTGCTAGTGGGACACCCCCGAGGGATAGAGGCTACACCTTC | CASGTPPRDRGYTF | TRBV12-5 | NA | TRBJ1-2
TGTGCCAGTAGTATCCGGGAAAAGACTGAAGCTTTCTTT | CASSIREKTEAFF | TRBV19 | NA | TRBJ1-1
TGTGCCAGCAGCTTAGGTGGGCCGACCAATGAGCAGTTCTTC | CASSLGGPTNEQFF | TRBV7-2 | NA | TRBJ2-1
TGTGCCAGCAGCTTGGTTCTGGGGGGGAGTGAAAAACTGTTTTTT | CASSLVLGGSEKLFF | TRBV5-4 | NA | TRBJ1-4
TGTGCCAGCAGTGACAGGGATAACTATGGCTACACCTTC | CASSDRDNYGYTF | TRBV6-5 | TRBD1 | TRBJ1-2
TGTGCCAGCAGTTCGGGACAGGGGGCGAGGTGGCAGCCCCAGCATTTT | CASSSGQGARWQPQHF | TRBV27 | TRBD1 | TRBJ1-5
TGTGCCAGCAGCCCCACACAGGGGGTAGGGGCCAACGTCCTGACTTTC | CASSPTQGVGANVLTF | TRBV7-8 | TRBD1 | TRBJ2-6
TGTGCCAGCAGCTTAGCCCCGGAAGGGGCCCTCCACTTT | CASSLAPEGALHF | TRBV7-2 | NA | TRBJ1-6
TGTGCCAGCAGCGTCCGGGACAGGGACTACGAGCAGTACTTC | CASSVRDRDYEQYF | TRBV7-2 | TRBD1 | TRBJ2-7
TGCGCCAGCAGCCAAGAAGTGACAGGGGTCTACGAGCAGTACTTC | CASSQEVTGVYEQYF | TRBV4-1 | TRBD1 | TRBJ2-7
TGTGCCAGCAGCTGGGATCTAGCGAGGGGGGGTGAGCAGTTCTTC | CASSWDLARGGEQFF | TRBV7-9 | NA | TRBJ2-1
TGTGCCAGCAGCTTAGACGGGTCCTACGAGCAGTACTTC | CASSLDGSYEQYF | TRBV7-3 | NA | TRBJ2-7
TGTGCCAGCAGCACCAGACAGGGATGGAATGAGCAGTTCTTC | CASSTRQGWNEQFF | TRBV7-8 | TRBD1 | TRBJ2-1
TGCGCCAGCAGCCAGGGACTAGCGTTTCAAGAGACCCAGTACTTC | CASSQGLAFQETQYF | TRBV5-1 | TRBD2 | TRBJ2-5
TGTGCCAGCAGCTTAGGACTAGCCGGCGAGCAGTACTTC | CASSLGLAGEQYF | TRBV11-2 | TRBD2 | TRBJ2-7
TGTGCCAGCAGCCCCCAATACGAGCAGTACTTC | CASSPQYEQYF | TRBV11-2 | NA | TRBJ2-7
TGTGCCAGCAGCTTATACCGAGCGCCCACCTACAATGAGCAGTTCTTC | CASSLYRAPTYNEQFF | TRBV11-2 | NA | TRBJ2-1
TGTGCATCCAGGGCGGAGACCCAGTACTTC | CASRAETQYF | TRBV30 | NA | TRBJ2-5
TGCGCCAGCAGCTTAGGGCAGGGGATTCAGCCCCAGCATTTT | CASSLGQGIQPQHF | TRBV5-1 | NA | TRBJ1-5
TGTGCCAGCTCACCGGGGCCAGAGACCCAGTACTTC | CASSPGPETQYF | TRBV18 | NA | TRBJ2-5
TGCGCCAGCAGTGCAGGGGAACTAGCGGGGTACGAGCAGTACTTC | CASSAGELAGYEQYF | TRBV5-1 | TRBD2 | TRBJ2-7
TGTGCCAGCAGTTACTGCCCGGGAGGGGGAGGGGCTGAAGCTTTCTTT | CASSYCPGGGGAEAFF | TRBV6-5 | NA | TRBJ1-1
TGTGCCAGCAGTCCGAAGCGGGAGTTAACCGACGAGCAGTACTTC | CASSPKRELTDEQYF | TRBV4-2 | TRBD2 | TRBJ2-7
TGTGCCAGCAGTGACTCGATTCCCCGACAGGTTCCCTACGAGCAGTACTTC | CASSDSIPRQVPYEQYF | TRBV6-4 | NA | TRBJ2-7
TGTGCCAGCACCCGCGGGGTAGGGCTAGTCTACGAGCAGTACTTC | CASTRGVGLVYEQYF | TRBV5-8 | NA | TRBJ2-7
TGTGCCAGCAGCTTAATCGGGGGAAGTTCTTACAATGAGCAGTTCTTC | CASSLIGGSSYNEQFF | TRBV7-3 | NA | TRBJ2-1
TGTGCCAGCAGCTTTCCCGGTGGCGGCCTCACAGATACGCAGTATTTT | CASSFPGGGLTDTQYF | TRBV7-9 | NA | TRBJ2-3
TGTGCCAGCAGCTTAGCGGGCCAGTCGGCCTACAATGAGCAGTTCTTC | CASSLAGQSAYNEQFF | TRBV7-2 | NA | TRBJ2-1
TGTGCCAGCAGCTTAGGCTCCCTAGCGCAGACCTACGAGCAGTACTTC | CASSLGSLAQTYEQYF | TRBV11-3 | NA | TRBJ2-7
TGCGCCAGCAGCTTGGGGGCAGCCTACGAGCAGTACTTC | CASSLGAAYEQYF | TRBV5-1 | NA | TRBJ2-7
TGCGCCAGCAGCTTATGGACTAGTAGCACAGATACGCAGTATTTT | CASSLWTSSTDTQYF | TRBV5-1 | TRBD2 | TRBJ2-3
TGTGCCAGCAGCGCCCGGGACTCCTCCTCCAATGAGCAGTTCTTC | CASSARDSSSNEQFF | TRBV11-3 | NA | TRBJ2-1
TGTGCCACCAGCAGGGGCTCCGACGATGATACGCAGTATTTT | CATSRGSDDDTQYF | TRBV15 | NA | TRBJ2-3
TGTGCCAGCACCCTCCCGGCGGGCAGTCCTGGAAACACCATATATTTT | CASTLPAGSPGNTIYF | TRBV28 | NA | TRBJ1-3
TGTGCCAGCAGCCGAAGGACAGGGACAGATACGCAGTATTTT | CASSRRTGTDTQYF | TRBV7-2 | TRBD1 | TRBJ2-3
TGTGCCAGTAGTAGAGAGACAGGGGGATTTAGCAATCAGCCCCAGCATTTT | CASSRETGGFSNQPQHF | TRBV19 | TRBD1 | TRBJ1-5